The sequence of this T cell receptor beta chain was determined in a study of brain metastases from non-small cell lung cancer. Whole-study findings and limits: Brain metastases shared most TCR repertoire with primaries, with sparse T cells. Compared with their matched primary tumors, about 64% of brain metastases showed expanded T-cell clones.

Per the germline V gene, CDR1 is LGHNA and CDR2 is YSLEER. The CDR3 runs to 12 residues. With V trimmed by 5 bases and J by 5 bases, 2 bases remained unmatched. The protocol was immunoSEQ multiplex PCR, while the TCRdb copy is restricted to in-frame clones and leaves out a portion. The sample has about 7,800 clones; around four fifths are singletons. Regarding this clone: Its antigen remains unknown.

This sequence originates from a donor older than 35 with non-small cell lung cancer. The rearrangement joins TRBV4-3 to TRBJ1-1, with 7 bases lining up with TRBD1. Sequencing was performed on primary lung tumor tissue. The CDR3 DNA sequence: TGCGCCAGCAGCTCGGGACAGACTGAAGCTTTCTTT. It codes for CASSSGQTEAFF.